What follows are 32 T cell receptor beta chains derived from one specimen sequenced in a study of response to subunit inactivated influenza vaccine. In TCRdb, the RT-PCR reads were re-called with MiXCR into one record per CDR3 protein. The sample holds around 530,000 distinct CDR3 sequences, approximately 15% seen once. Sample: CD4+ T cells sorted from PBMCs, taken roughly 24 months after vaccination. The origin of the receptors is a man aged 50-75 years who received an inactivated influenza vaccine.

V usage is TRBV11-2 and J usage is TRBJ2-7, with 10 bases fitting TRBD2. Germline CDR1 SGHAT, CDR2 FQNNGV. V lost 6 bases and J lost 2; bases outside the gene matches: 10. The CDR3 consists of 16 residues. CDR3 region: CASSPPLGLAAYEQYF. CDR3 bases: TGTGCCAGCAGTCCACCACTCGGACTAGCGGCCTACGAGCAGTACTTC.

The rearrangement uses TRBV24-1 and TRBJ2-3; D ambiguous. The V end lost 3 bases, the J end lost 0 bases, and 9 bases lay between the germline ends. Germline loops: CDR1 KGHDR, CDR2 SFDVKD. The CDR3 is 15 amino acids. CDR3 DNA sequence: TGTGCCACCAGTGATCTCAGACAAAGCACAGATACGCAGTATTTT. It codes for CATSDLRQSTDTQYF.

This clonotype came up a few times. The chain recombines TRBV28 with TRBJ1-5, with 8 bases lining up with TRBD1. The junction had 7 bases not matched to a gene; V was cut back by 6 bases and J by 6 bases. The CDR3 spans 14 residues. The germline V gene encodes CDR1 MDHEN and CDR2 SYDVKM. CDR3 residues: CASRRGQGAQPQHF. CDR3 coding DNA: TGTGCCAGCAGACGTGGACAGGGAGCTCAGCCCCAGCATTTT.

This clonotype was counted only a few times. V gene TRBV3-1 combines with J gene TRBJ2-1, with 7 bases lining up with TRBD2. The ends lost 0 bases at V and 7 bases at J; junction bases unmatched: 9. The CDR3 loop spans 16 amino acids. Germline V gene sequence: CDR1 LGHDT, CDR2 YNNKEL (reference sequence). The CDR3 sequence is CASSQDLTSALNEQFF. The CDR3 DNA is TGTGCCAGCAGCCAAGATCTTACTAGCGCCCTGAATGAGCAGTTCTTC.

This chain links TRBV4-2 with TRBJ2-5, with 9 bases aligning to TRBD1. Germline values: CDR1 LGHNA, CDR2 YNFKEQ. The ends lost 4 bases at V and 5 bases at J; junction bases unmatched: 8. This CDR3 contains 15 residues. The CDR3 loop is CASSLSGTGRETQYF. CDR3 in DNA: TGTGCCAGCAGCCTATCCGGGACAGGGAGGGAGACCCAGTACTTC.

CDR3 bases: TGTGCCAGCAGCTTAGGGCGGGGAGTGTTTAATGAGCAGTTCTTC. Residues: CASSLGRGVFNEQFF. V and J are TRBV11-2 and TRBJ2-1, with D possibly matching TRBD2 (6 bases). Trimming shortened V by 1 base and J by 7 bases, and 14 bases separated the two germline ends. The germline V gene has CDR1 SGHAT and CDR2 FQNNGV. The CDR3 is 15 residues long.

This clonotype was counted between two and nine times. V is TRBV6-1 and J is TRBJ1-2, with unresolved D. Trimming removed 6 bases from V and 8 bases from J, with 19 bases in between. Germline-derived CDR1 and CDR2 are MNHNS and SASEGT. This CDR3 is built from 14 residues. The DNA for the CDR3 is TGTGCCAGCAGCCGTATGGGAGGCCTCGGGGGCTACACCTTC. As protein: CASSRMGGLGGYTF.

The chain recombines TRBV20-1 with TRBJ2-7, with a possible D match to TRBD2 (5 bases). The CDR3 consists of 18 residues. V was trimmed by 2 bases and J by 2 bases, leaving 25 bases between them. Germline-derived CDR1 and CDR2 are DFQATT and SNEGSKA (reference sequence). In DNA form, the CDR3 reads TGCAGTGCTAGAAATCAACATACGACCGTGGAGGAGGCCTACGAGCAGTACTTC. Translation: CSARNQHTTVEEAYEQYF.

This clonotype was observed at least ten times. This chain's CDR3 is CASSGDRYNEQFF. The CDR3 nucleotides are TGTGCCAGCAGTGGCGACAGGTACAATGAGCAGTTCTTC. V and J are TRBV19 and TRBJ2-1; perhaps TRBD1 as D (6 bases). The CDR3 loop spans 13 amino acids. Germline lookup yields CDR1 LNHDA and CDR2 SQIVND (reference sequence). Between the trimmed V and J ends, which lost 9 bases and 4 bases, there was a span of 13 bases.

The V gene is TRBV15, the J gene TRBJ2-1; 10 nucleotides agree with TRBD2. V shed 6 bases and J 4 bases; nucleotides not matched to a gene: 6. The CDR3 has 15 residues. CDR1 is LNHNV, CDR2 YYDKDF, per germline (reference sequence). This CDR3 is CATRLPSGGYNEQFF. As DNA, the CDR3 is TGTGCCACCAGATTACCTAGCGGGGGTTACAATGAGCAGTTCTTC.

This sequence joins TRBV10-2 and TRBJ1-5; D ambiguous. Germline CDR1 is WSHSY and CDR2 is SAAADI. Trimming left V 0 bases short and J 9 bases short, with 9 bases between. There are 13 residues in the CDR3. The CDR3 sequence is CASSESNRRPQHF. In DNA form, the CDR3 reads TGCGCCAGCAGTGAGTCGAATAGGAGGCCCCAGCATTTT.

This clonotype occurred a few times. The genes are TRBV12-3 or TRBV12-4 and TRBJ2-2; D is ambiguous. V dropped 5 bases and J dropped 8 bases, with 18 bases sitting between them. This CDR3 contains 15 residues. This CDR3 is CASSGFGRRVGELFF. CDR3 in DNA: TGTGCCAGCAGTGGTTTCGGACGGAGAGTAGGGGAGCTGTTTTTT.

This clonotype was seen many times. The chain carries TRBV5-1 and TRBJ1-1, with 7 positions matching TRBD1. The germline gives CDR1 SGHRS, CDR2 YFSETQ. This CDR3 contains 16 residues. Trimming removed 0 bases from V and 1 base from J; junction bases left unmatched: 6. CDR3 DNA: TGCGCCAGCAGCTTGGCCACGACAGGGAAGAACACTGAAGCTTTCTTT. It translates to CASSLATTGKNTEAFF.

This clonotype has more than one count but fewer than ten. The rearrangement joins TRBV5-1 to TRBJ2-2; TRBD2 might be the D (5 bases). The CDR3 totals 14 residues. The V end was cut by 2 bases, the J end by 3 bases, with 8 bases between. Per the germline V gene, CDR1 is SGHRS and CDR2 is YFSETQ. In DNA form, the CDR3 reads TGCGCCAGCAGCTTTAACGGGGACACCGGGGAGCTGTTTTTT. It yields the protein CASSFNGDTGELFF.

The chain employs TRBV4-2 and TRBJ2-3; D is ambiguous. CDR1 is LGHNA and CDR2 is YNFKEQ in the germline V gene. CDR3 length: 15 residues. The V and J ends lost 2 bases and 4 bases respectively, with 13 bases between them. CDR3 protein: CASSQPDLGSDTQYF. Here the CDR3 DNA reads TGTGCCAGCAGCCAACCCGACCTAGGGTCAGATACGCAGTATTTT.

This clonotype was seen a few times. The chain uses TRBV6-1 and TRBJ2-7; 7 bases map to TRBD2. V lost 8 bases to trimming and J lost 0 bases; unmatched junction nucleotides: 4. The CDR3 is made up of 13 amino acids. Germline V lookup: CDR1 MNHNS, CDR2 SASEGT. In DNA, the CDR3 is TGTGCCAGCGAAGGCGGGAGCTCCTACGAGCAGTACTTC. Translated, it gives CASEGGSSYEQYF.

This rearrangement joins TRBV9 to TRBJ2-1, with 7 bases identical to TRBD2. Trimming removed 2 bases from V and 3 bases from J; junction bases left unmatched: 5. The CDR3 covers 15 residues. Germline V lookup: CDR1 SGDLS, CDR2 YYNGEE. The CDR3 DNA sequence: TGTGCCAGCAGCGTTTTCGGGACTATCTACAATGAGCAGTTCTTC. Protein: CASSVFGTIYNEQFF.

V and J are TRBV10-3 and TRBJ1-1; D remains ambiguous. The CDR3 extends over 13 amino acids. Germline V gene sequence: CDR1 ENHRY, CDR2 SYGVKD. The V and J ends lost 10 bases and 2 bases respectively, with 14 bases between them. CDR3 sequence (DNA): TGTGCCAGCGGCCGGGCAGGTAACACTGAAGCTTTCTTT. It yields the protein CASGRAGNTEAFF.

The CDR3 protein is CASTPWSGNEQFF. The CDR3 nucleotides read TGTGCCAGCACCCCGTGGTCGGGGAATGAGCAGTTCTTC. The rearrangement uses TRBV6-6 and TRBJ2-1; TRBD2 is a possible D gene (5 bases). The V gene lost 7 bases and the J gene lost 7 bases, with 14 bases spanning the gap. The CDR3 is 13 amino acids. Germline V CDR1 and CDR2: MNHNY, SVGAGI (reference sequence).

The V call is TRBV2, the J call TRBJ1-5; D is perhaps TRBD1 (5 bases). The CDR3 contains 15 residues. Between the trimmed V and J ends, which lost 8 bases and 6 bases, there was a span of 20 bases. Germline values: CDR1 SNHLY, CDR2 FYNNEI. DNA of the CDR3: TGTGCCAGCGGGGCATCCAACCCTAATATTCAGCCCCAGCATTTT. It codes for CASGASNPNIQPQHF.

This clonotype was counted a few times. The chain links TRBV5-1 to TRBJ2-3, with D hard to call. The CDR3 spans 14 residues. Germline-derived CDR1 and CDR2 are SGHRS and YFSETQ. V gave up 0 bases and J gave up 8 bases, with 13 bases separating them. DNA of the CDR3: TGCGCCAGCAGCTTGGACCTGGGTGCGCGTACGCAGTATTTT. It yields the protein CASSLDLGARTQYF.

There are a few counts of this clonotype. The rearrangement links TRBV20-1 to TRBJ1-6, with D possibly being TRBD1 (6 bases). CDR1 is DFQATT and CDR2 is SNEGSKA in the germline V gene (reference sequence). The CDR3 is 16 amino acids. Trimming left V 3 bases short and J 4 bases short, with 16 bases between. CDR3 in DNA: TGCAGTGCTAGTGGGACACGGGGGGGGTATAATTCACCCCTCCACTTT. As protein: CSASGTRGGYNSPLHF.

The chain carries TRBV7-8 and TRBJ2-7; D is uncertain. The CDR3 is made up of 16 amino acids. In germline, CDR1 is SGHVS, CDR2 FQNEAQ. Trimming shortened V by 5 bases and J by 3 bases, and 20 bases separated the two germline ends. DNA for the CDR3: TGTGCCAGCAGCCCGAGCGCCACCCGCGGAATCTACGAGCAGTACTTC. Translated: CASSPSATRGIYEQYF.

This clonotype was recorded many times. The chain uses TRBV7-2 and TRBJ2-3; no reliable D call. The germline V gene encodes CDR1 SGHTA and CDR2 FQGNSA. The CDR3 loop spans 12 amino acids. V lost 1 base and J lost 5, with 4 bases in between. CDR3 residues: CASSLGLDTQYF. CDR3 DNA: TGTGCCAGCAGCTTAGGATTAGATACGCAGTATTTT.

This clonotype was seen more than once but under ten times. The rearrangement joins TRBV6-1 to TRBJ2-5, with 11 positions matching TRBD2. This CDR3 spans 15 amino acids. Germline lookup yields CDR1 MNHNS and CDR2 SASEGT. The J segment lost 6 bases and the V segment lost 6 bases, leaving 9 bases of the junction unmatched. The CDR3 coding sequence is TGTGCCAGCAGCCCCCCTTCTAGCGGGAGGAAGACCCAGTACTTC. It is translated as CASSPPSSGRKTQYF.

The chain joins TRBV15 to TRBJ2-7; D remains unclear. This CDR3 is built from 13 residues. Trimming shortened V by 3 bases and J by 1 base, and 7 bases separated the two germline ends. Per the germline V gene, CDR1 is LNHNV and CDR2 is YYDKDF (reference sequence). For the CDR3, the DNA is TGTGCCACCAGCAGCAGGAATTCCTACGAGCAGTACTTC. Translated: CATSSRNSYEQYF. Filled out from reference TRBV15 and TRBJ2-7, the complete variable domain reads DAMVIQNPRYQVTQFGKPVTLSCSQTLNHNVMYWYQQKSSQAPKLLFHYYDKDFNNEADTPDNFQSRRPNTSFCFLDIRSPGLGDTAMYLCATSSRNSYEQYFGPGTRLTVT.

This clonotype was counted a few times. The chain combines TRBV7-9 with TRBJ2-1; a possible D gene is TRBD1 (5 bases). This CDR3 has 15 amino acids. Germline CDR1 SEHNR, CDR2 FQNEAQ (reference sequence). V was pared by 5 bases and J by 1 base, with 12 bases between. CDR3 DNA: TGTGCCAGCAGCCGGCAACGACAGTCCTACAATGAGCAGTTCTTC. Translated: CASSRQRQSYNEQFF.

At least ten counts were recorded for this clonotype. The chain couples TRBV5-1 to TRBJ1-5; D is unclear. CDR1 and CDR2 from the germline V gene are SGHRS and YFSETQ. CDR3 length: 15 residues. V shed 0 bases and J shed 5 bases, with 12 bases lying between them. CDR3 nucleotides: TGCGCCAGCAGCTTGGGGGGAGTCGGGGATCAGCCCCAGCATTTT. It encodes CASSLGGVGDQPQHF.

This clonotype has more than one count but fewer than ten. CDR3 protein: CASSFGRVGFGVDIQYF. CDR3 in DNA: TGTGCCAGCAGTTTTGGAAGGGTAGGATTTGGGGTAGACATTCAGTACTTC. The V gene is TRBV12-3 or TRBV12-4, the J gene TRBJ2-4; D gene ambiguous. The CDR3 is made up of 17 amino acids. Trimming took 3 bases from V and 8 from J, leaving 23 bases between them.

The chain links TRBV7-8 to TRBJ1-5; no clear D gene. V lost 4 bases and J lost 4, with 8 bases in between. The CDR3 runs to 13 residues. The germline V gene has CDR1 SGHVS and CDR2 FQNEAQ. CDR3 nucleotide sequence: TGTGCCAGCAGCTCATTCGAGAATCAGCCCCAGCATTTT. Translation: CASSSFENQPQHF.

This clonotype was observed a few times. The chain couples TRBV7-8 to TRBJ2-2, with D unresolved. Germline V gene sequence: CDR1 SGHVS, CDR2 FQNEAQ. This CDR3 contains 14 residues. The ends were cut back, 1 base at V and 7 bases at J, with 10 bases in the middle. CDR3 protein: CASSLERVNGELFF. The DNA for the CDR3 is TGTGCCAGCAGCTTAGAAAGGGTAAACGGGGAGCTGTTTTTT. The full variable domain, completed using reference TRBV7-8 and TRBJ2-2, is GAGVSQSPRYKVAKRGQDVALRCDPISGHVSLFWYQQALGQGPEFLTYFQNEAQLDKSGLPSDRFFAERPEGSVSTLKIQRTQQEDSAVYLCASSLERVNGELFFGEGSRLTVL.

This clonotype was counted only a few times. The chain employs TRBV2 and TRBJ2-2, with D tentatively TRBD2 (6 bases). The length of the CDR3 is 16 residues. The ends were cut back, 6 bases at V and 5 bases at J, with 19 bases in the middle. Germline V gene lookup returns CDR1 SNHLY and CDR2 FYNNEI. Here the CDR3 reads CASSPSGRIRTGELFF. The CDR3 DNA reads TGTGCCAGCAGCCCCTCCGGGAGAATCAGGACCGGGGAGCTGTTTTTT.